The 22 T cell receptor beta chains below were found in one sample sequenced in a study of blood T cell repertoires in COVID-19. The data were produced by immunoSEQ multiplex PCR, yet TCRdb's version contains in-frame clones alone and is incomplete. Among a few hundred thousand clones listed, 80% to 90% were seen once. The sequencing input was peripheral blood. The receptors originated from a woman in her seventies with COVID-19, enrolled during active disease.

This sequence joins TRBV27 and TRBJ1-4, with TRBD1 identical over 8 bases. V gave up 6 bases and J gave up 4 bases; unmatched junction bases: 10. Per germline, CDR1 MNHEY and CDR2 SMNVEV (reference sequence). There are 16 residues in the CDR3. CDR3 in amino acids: CASRGTGAEINEKLFF. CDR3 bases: TGTGCCAGCAGAGGGACAGGAGCGGAAATTAATGAAAAACTGTTTTTT.

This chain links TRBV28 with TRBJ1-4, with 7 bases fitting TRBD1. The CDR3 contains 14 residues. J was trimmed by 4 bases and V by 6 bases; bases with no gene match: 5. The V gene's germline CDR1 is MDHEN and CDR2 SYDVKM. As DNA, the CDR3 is TGTGCCAGCAGATCCGGGACAGATAATGAAAAACTGTTTTTT. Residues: CASRSGTDNEKLFF.

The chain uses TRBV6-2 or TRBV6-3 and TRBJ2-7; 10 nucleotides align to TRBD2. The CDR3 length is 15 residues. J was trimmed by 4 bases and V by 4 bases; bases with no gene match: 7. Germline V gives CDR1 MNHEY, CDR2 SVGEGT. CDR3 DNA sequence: TGTGCCAGCAGTTGGTCCGGGACTAGCGCTTACGAGCAGTACTTC. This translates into CASSWSGTSAYEQYF.

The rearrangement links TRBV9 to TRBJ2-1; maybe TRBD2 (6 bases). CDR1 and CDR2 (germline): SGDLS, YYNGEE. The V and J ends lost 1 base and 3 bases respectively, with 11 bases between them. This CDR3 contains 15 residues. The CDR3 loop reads CASSVKSGVYNEQFF. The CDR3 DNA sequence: TGTGCCAGCAGCGTAAAATCGGGAGTCTACAATGAGCAGTTCTTC.

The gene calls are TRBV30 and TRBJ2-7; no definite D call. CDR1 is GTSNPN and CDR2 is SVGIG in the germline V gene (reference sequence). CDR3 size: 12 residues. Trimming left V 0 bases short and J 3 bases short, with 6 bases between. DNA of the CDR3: TGTGCCTGGAGTGTAAACAGCTACGAGCAGTACTTC. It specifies CAWSVNSYEQYF.

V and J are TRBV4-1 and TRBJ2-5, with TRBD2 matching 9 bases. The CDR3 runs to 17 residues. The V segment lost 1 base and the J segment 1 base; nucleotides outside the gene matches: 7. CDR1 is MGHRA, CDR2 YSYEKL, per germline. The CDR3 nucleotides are TGCGCCAGCAGCCAAGGGAGTGGAGCGGGGGGCCAAGAGACCCAGTACTTC. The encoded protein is CASSQGSGAGGQETQYF.

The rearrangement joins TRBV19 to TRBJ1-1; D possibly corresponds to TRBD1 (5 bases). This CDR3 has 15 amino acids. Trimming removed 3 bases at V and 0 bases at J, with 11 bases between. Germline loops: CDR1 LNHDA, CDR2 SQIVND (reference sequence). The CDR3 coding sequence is TGTGCCAGTAGTATCCCCGACAGAGTGAACACTGAAGCTTTCTTT. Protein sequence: CASSIPDRVNTEAFF.

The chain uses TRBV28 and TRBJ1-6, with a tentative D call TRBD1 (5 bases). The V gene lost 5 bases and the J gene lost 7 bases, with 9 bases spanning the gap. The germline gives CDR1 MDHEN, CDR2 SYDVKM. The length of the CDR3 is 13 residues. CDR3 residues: CASSLGGNSPLHF. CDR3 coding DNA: TGTGCCAGCAGTCTTGGGGGGAATTCACCCCTCCACTTT.

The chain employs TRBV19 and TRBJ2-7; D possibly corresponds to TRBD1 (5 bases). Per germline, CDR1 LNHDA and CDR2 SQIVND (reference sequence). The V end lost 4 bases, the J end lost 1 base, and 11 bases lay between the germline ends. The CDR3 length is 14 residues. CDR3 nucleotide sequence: TGTGCCAGTAGTAATCAAGACAGATCCTACGAGCAGTACTTC. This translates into CASSNQDRSYEQYF. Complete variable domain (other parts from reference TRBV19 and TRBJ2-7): DGGITQSPKYLFRKEGQNVTLSCEQNLNHDAMYWYRQDPGQGLRLIYYSQIVNDFQKGDIAEGYSVSREKKESFPLTVTSAQKNPTAFYLCASSNQDRSYEQYFGPGTRLTVT.

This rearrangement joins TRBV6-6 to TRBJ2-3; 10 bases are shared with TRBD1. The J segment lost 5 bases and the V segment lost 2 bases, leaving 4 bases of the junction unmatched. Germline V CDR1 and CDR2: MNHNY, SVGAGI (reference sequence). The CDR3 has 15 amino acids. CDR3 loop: CASSYRQGAIDTQYF. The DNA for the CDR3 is TGTGCCAGCAGTTACCGACAGGGGGCCATAGATACGCAGTATTTT.

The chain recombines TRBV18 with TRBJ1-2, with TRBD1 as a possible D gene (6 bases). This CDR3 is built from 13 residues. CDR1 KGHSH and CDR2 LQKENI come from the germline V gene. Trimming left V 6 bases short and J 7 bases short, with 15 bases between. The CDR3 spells CASSLQGRSGYTF. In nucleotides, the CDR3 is TGTGCCAGCTCCCTACAGGGCAGGTCTGGCTACACCTTC.

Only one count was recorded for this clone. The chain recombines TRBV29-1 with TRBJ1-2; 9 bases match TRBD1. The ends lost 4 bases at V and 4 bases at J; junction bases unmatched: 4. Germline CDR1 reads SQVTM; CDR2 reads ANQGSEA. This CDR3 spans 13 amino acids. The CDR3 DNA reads TGCAGCGTTGCCGGACAGGGGAGCTATGGCTACACCTTC. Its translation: CSVAGQGSYGYTF.

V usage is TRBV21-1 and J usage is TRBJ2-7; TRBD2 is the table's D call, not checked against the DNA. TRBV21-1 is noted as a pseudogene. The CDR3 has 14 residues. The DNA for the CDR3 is TGTGCCAGCAGCATGGGACTAGCGGGAGCTGAGCAGTACTTC. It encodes CASSMGLAGAEQYF.

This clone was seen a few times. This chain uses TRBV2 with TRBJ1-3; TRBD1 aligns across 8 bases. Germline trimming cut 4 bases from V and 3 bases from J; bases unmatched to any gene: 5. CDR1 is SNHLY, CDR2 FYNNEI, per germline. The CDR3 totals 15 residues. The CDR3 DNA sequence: TGTGCCAGCAGTGTAGACAGGGGTTATGGAAACACCATATATTTT. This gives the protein CASSVDRGYGNTIYF.

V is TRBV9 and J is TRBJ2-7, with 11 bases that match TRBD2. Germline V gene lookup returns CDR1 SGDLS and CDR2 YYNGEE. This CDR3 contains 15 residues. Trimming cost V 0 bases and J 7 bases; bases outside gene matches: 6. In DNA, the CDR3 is TGTGCCAGCAGCGTAGGACTAGCGGGACAACAAGAGCAGTACTTC. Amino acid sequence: CASSVGLAGQQEQYF.

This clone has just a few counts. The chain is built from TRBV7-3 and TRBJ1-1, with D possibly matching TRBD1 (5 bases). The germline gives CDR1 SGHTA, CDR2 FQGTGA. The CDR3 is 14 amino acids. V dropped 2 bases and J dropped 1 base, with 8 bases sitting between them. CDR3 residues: CASSLDSRNTEAFF. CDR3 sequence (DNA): TGTGCCAGCAGCTTAGACAGCCGGAACACTGAAGCTTTCTTT.

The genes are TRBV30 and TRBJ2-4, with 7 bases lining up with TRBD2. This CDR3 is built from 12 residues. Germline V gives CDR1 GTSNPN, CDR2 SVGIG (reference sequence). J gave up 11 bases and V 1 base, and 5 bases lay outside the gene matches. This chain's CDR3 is CAWSDPAGFQYF. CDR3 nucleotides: TGTGCCTGGAGTGATCCAGCGGGGTTTCAGTACTTC.

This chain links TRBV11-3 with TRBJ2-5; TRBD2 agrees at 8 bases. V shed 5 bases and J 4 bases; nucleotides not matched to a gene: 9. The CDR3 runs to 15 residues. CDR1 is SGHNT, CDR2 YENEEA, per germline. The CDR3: CASSPGGGPGETQYF. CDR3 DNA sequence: TGTGCCAGCAGCCCCGGGGGGGGGCCGGGAGAGACCCAGTACTTC.

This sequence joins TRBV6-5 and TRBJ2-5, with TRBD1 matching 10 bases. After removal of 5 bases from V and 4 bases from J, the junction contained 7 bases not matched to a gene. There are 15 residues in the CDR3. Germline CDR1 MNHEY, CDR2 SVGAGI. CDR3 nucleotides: TGTGCCAGCAGTCCCGGGACAGGGGCCGGAGAGACCCAGTACTTC. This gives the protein CASSPGTGAGETQYF.

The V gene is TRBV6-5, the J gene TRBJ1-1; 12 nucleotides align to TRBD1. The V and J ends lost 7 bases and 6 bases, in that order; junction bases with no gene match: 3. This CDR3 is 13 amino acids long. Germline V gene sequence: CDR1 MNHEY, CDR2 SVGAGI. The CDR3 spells CASTGQGASEAFF. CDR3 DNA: TGTGCCAGCACGGGACAGGGGGCGTCTGAAGCTTTCTTT.

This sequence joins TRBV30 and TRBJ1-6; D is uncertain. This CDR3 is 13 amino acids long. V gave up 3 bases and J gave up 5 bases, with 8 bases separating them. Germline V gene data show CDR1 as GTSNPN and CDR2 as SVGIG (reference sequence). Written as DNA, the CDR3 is TGTGCCTGGAGGGAGTGGGATAATTCACCCCTCCACTTT. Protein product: CAWREWDNSPLHF. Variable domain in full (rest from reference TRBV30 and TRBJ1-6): SQTIHQWPATLVQPVGSPLSLECTVEGTSNPNLYWYRQAAGRGLQLLFYSVGIGQISSEVPQNLSASRPQDRQFILSSKKLLLSDSGFYLCAWREWDNSPLHFGNGTRLTVT.

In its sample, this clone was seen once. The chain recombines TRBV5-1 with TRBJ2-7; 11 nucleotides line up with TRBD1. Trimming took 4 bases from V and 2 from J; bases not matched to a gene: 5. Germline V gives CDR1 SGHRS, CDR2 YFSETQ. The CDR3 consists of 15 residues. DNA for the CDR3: TGCGCCAGCAGCGATGGACAGGGGGCCACCTACGAGCAGTACTTC. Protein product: CASSDGQGATYEQYF.